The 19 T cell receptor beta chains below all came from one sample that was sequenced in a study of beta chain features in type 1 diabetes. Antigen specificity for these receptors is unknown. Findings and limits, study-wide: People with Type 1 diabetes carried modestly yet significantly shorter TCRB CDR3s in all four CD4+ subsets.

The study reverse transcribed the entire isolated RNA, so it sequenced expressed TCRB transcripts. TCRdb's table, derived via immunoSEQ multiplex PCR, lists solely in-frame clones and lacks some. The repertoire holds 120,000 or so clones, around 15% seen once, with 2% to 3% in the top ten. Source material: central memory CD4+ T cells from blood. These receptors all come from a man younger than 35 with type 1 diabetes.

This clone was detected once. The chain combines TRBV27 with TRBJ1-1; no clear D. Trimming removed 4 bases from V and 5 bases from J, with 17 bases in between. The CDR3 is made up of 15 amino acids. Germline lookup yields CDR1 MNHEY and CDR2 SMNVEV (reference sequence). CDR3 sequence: CASSYSLVGATEAFF. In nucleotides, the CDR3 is TGTGCCAGCAGTTACTCCCTCGTCGGTGCGACTGAAGCTTTCTTT.

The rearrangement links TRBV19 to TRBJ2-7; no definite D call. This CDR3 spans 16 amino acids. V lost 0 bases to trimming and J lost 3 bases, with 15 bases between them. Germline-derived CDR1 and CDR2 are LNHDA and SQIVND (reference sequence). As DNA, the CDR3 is TGTGCCAGTAGTATAGATTCGGCAGGCCAACTCTACGAGCAGTACTTC. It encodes CASSIDSAGQLYEQYF. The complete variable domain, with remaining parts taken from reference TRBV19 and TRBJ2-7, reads DGGITQSPKYLFRKEGQNVTLSCEQNLNHDAMYWYRQDPGQGLRLIYYSQIVNDFQKGDIAEGYSVSREKKESFPLTVTSAQKNPTAFYLCASSIDSAGQLYEQYFGPGTRLTVT.

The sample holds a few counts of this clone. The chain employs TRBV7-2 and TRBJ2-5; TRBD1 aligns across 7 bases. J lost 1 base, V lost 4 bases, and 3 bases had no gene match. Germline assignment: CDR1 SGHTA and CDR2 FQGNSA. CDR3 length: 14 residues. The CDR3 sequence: CASSSGTVQETQYF. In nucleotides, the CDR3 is TGTGCCAGCAGCTCCGGGACAGTCCAAGAGACCCAGTACTTC. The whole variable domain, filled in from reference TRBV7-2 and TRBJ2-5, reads GAGVSQSPSNKVTEKGKDVELRCDPISGHTALYWYRQSLGQGLEFLIYFQGNSAPDKSGLPSDRFSAERTGGSVSTLTIQRTQQEDSAVYLCASSSGTVQETQYFGPGTRLLVL.

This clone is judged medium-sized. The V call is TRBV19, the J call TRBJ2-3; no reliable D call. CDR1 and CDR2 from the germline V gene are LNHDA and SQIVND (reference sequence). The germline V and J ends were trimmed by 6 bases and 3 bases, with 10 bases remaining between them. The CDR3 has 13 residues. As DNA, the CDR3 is TGTGCCAGTAGCCAGACTCGTACAGATACGCAGTATTTT. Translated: CASSQTRTDTQYF. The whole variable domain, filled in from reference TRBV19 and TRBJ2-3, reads DGGITQSPKYLFRKEGQNVTLSCEQNLNHDAMYWYRQDPGQGLRLIYYSQIVNDFQKGDIAEGYSVSREKKESFPLTVTSAQKNPTAFYLCASSQTRTDTQYFGPGTRLTVL.

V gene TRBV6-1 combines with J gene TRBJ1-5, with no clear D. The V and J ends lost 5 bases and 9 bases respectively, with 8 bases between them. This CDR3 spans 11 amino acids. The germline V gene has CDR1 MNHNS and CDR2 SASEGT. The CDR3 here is CASSNGPPQHF. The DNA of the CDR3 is TGTGCCAGCAGTAACGGACCGCCCCAGCATTTT.

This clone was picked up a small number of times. The CDR3 DNA reads TGTGCCAGCAGCTTAAACCATCTAGCTTTCTTT. Translated, it gives CASSLNHLAFF. The V call is TRBV7-2, the J call TRBJ1-1; no clear D gene. Germline lookup yields CDR1 SGHTA and CDR2 FQGNSA. The CDR3 loop spans 11 amino acids. The V gene lost 2 bases and the J gene lost 10 bases, with 8 bases spanning the gap.

The CDR3 DNA is TGCGCCAGCAGCACGGGGCGGTACCAAGAGACCCAGTACTTC. Protein: CASSTGRYQETQYF. The chain has TRBV5-1 and TRBJ2-5; D may correspond to TRBD1 or TRBD2 (5 bases each). Germline V lookup: CDR1 SGHRS, CDR2 YFSETQ. CDR3 length: 14 amino acids. Trimming removed 4 bases at V and 0 bases at J, with 10 bases between.

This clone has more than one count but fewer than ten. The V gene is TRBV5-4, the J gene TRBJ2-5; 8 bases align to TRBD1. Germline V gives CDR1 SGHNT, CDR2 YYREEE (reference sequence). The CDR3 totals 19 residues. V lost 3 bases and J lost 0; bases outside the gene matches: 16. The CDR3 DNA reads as TGTGCCAGCAGCTCATGGGGGCTTCTCGGGACAGGAGACCAAGAGACCCAGTACTTC. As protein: CASSSWGLLGTGDQETQYF.

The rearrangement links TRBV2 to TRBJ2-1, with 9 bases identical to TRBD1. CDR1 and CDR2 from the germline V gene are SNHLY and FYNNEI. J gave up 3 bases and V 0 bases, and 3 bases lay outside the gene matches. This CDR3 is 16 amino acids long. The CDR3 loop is CASSEAGQGNYNEQFF. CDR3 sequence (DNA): TGTGCCAGCAGTGAAGCCGGACAGGGGAACTACAATGAGCAGTTCTTC.

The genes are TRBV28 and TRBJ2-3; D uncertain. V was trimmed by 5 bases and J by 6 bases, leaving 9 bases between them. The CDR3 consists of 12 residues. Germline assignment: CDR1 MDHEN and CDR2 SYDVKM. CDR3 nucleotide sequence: TGTGCCAGCAGTAAAACGTTGGATACGCAGTATTTT. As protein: CASSKTLDTQYF.

The CDR3 protein is CASSLRQGREKLFF. CDR3 DNA sequence: TGCGCCAGCAGCTTGAGGCAGGGACGGGAAAAACTGTTTTTT. The chain has TRBV5-1 and TRBJ1-4; D perhaps matches TRBD1 (5 bases). CDR1 and CDR2 from the germline V gene are SGHRS and YFSETQ. V was clipped by 1 base and J by 8 bases, with 12 bases between them. The CDR3 extends over 14 amino acids.

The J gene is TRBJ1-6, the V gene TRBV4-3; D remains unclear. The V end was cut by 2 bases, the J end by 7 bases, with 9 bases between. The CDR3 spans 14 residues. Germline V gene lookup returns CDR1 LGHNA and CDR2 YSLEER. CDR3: CASSQKIGNSPLHF. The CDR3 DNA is TGCGCCAGCAGCCAAAAGATAGGAAATTCACCCCTCCACTTT.

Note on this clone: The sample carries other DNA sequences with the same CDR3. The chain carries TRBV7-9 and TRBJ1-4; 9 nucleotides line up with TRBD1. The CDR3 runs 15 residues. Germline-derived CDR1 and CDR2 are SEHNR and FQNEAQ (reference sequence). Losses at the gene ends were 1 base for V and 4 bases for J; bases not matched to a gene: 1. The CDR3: CASSLGDRDNEKLFF. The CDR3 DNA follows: TGTGCCAGCAGCTTAGGGGACAGGGATAATGAAAAACTGTTTTTT.

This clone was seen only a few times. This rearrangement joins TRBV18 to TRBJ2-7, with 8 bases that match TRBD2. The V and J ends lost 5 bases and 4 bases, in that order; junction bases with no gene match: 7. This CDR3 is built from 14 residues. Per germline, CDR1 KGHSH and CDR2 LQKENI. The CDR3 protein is CASSSGTRGYEQYF. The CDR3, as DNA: TGTGCCAGCTCATCAGGGACTAGAGGGTACGAGCAGTACTTC.

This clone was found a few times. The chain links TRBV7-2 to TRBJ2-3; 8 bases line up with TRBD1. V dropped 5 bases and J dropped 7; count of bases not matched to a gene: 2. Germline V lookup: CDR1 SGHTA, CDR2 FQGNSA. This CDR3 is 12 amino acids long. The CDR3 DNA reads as TGTGCCAGCAGCCGACAGGGGCATACGCAGTATTTT. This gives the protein CASSRQGHTQYF.

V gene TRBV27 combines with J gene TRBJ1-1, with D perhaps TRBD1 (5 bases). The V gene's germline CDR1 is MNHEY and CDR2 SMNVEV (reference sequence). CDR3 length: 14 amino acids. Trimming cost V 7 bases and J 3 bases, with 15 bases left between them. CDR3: CASTSPAGDTEAFF. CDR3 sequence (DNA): TGTGCCAGCACCTCCCCCGCGGGGGACACTGAAGCTTTCTTT.

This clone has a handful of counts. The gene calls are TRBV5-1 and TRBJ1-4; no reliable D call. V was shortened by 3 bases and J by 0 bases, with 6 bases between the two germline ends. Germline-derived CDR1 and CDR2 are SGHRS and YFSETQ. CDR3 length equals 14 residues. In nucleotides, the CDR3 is TGCGCCAGCAGCTCCGTTGCAACTAATGAAAAACTGTTTTTT. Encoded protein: CASSSVATNEKLFF.

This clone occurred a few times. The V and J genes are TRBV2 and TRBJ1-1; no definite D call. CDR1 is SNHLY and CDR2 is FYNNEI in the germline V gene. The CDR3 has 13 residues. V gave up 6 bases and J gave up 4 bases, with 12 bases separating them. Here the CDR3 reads CASSFTESTEAFF. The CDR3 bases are TGTGCCAGCAGCTTCACGGAATCCACTGAAGCTTTCTTT.

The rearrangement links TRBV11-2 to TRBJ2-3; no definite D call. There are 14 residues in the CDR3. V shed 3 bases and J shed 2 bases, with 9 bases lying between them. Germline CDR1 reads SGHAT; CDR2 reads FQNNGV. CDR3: CASSFQTSTDTQYF. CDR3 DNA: TGTGCCAGCAGCTTCCAAACATCCACAGATACGCAGTATTTT.